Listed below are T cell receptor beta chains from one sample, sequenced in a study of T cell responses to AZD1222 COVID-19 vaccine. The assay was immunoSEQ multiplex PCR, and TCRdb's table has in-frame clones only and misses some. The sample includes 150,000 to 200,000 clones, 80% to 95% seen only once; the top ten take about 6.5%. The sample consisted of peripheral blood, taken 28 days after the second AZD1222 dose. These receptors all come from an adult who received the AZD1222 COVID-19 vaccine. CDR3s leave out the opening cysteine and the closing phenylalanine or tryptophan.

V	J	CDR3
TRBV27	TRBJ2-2	ASTTANTGELF
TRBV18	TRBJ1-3	ASSPRDSSRDTIY
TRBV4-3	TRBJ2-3	ASSQDMKGGADTQY
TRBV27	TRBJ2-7	ASSRSGSLSYEQY
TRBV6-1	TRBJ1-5	ASSAFHSSRGLNQPQH
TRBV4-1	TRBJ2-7	ASSLGLAGIYEQY
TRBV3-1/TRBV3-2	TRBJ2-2	ASSQGGELF
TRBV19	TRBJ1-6	ASSPSATGSPLH
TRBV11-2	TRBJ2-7	ASSHFLMGPGQGDEQY
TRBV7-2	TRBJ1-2	ASSFYGANYGYT
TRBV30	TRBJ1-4	AWSPGSNEKLF
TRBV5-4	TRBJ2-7	ASSLGTSGSYEQY
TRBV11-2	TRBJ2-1	ASSLEAGSYNEQF
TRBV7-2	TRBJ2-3	ASSPDYTGGDTQY
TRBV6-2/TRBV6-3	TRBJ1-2	ASSWSLGPGSYGYT
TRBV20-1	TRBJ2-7	SARSGHEQY
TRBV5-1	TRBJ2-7	ASSLVTGKTYEQY
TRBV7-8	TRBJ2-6	ASSPNSGANVLT
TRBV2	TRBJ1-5	ASSEVARVSQPQH
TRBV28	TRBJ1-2	ASSSGGVKTYGYT
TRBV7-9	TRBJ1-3	ASSQTTGLDGNTIY
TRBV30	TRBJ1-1	AWSLTAFTEAF
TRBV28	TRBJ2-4	ASSLLTGRVTKNIQY
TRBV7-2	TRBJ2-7	ASSYQGGSYEQY
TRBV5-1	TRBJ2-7	ASSSGQGSYEQY
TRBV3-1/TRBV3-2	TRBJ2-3	ASGGLAGGFTDTQY
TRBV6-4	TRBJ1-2	ASRAEEGHPYGYT
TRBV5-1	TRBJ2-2	ASSLSTGLTGELF
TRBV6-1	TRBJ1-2	ASSERVTGGYYGYT
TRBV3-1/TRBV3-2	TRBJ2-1	ASSQMGGDGEQF
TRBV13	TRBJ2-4	ASSGKTSGVAKNIQY
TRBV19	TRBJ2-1	ASSTSVNSYNEQF
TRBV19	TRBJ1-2	ASRGQPGGYT
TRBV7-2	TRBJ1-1	ASSLPSGGRRTEAF
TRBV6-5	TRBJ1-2	ASSYGLTGSYGYT
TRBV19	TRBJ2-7	ASSPFRDWSSYEQY
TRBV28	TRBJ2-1	ASSSDRGSYNEQF
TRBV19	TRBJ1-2	ASSEGTAGYGYT
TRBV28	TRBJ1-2	ASSLRAAYGYT
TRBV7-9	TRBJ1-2	ASSLGQGSGYT
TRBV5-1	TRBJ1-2	ASSLGQGNYGYT
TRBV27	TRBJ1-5	ASSLAGGINQPQH
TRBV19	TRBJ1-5	ASSNERGQPQH
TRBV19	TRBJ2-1	ASSMVGEQF
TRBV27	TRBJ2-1	ASSPDGGYNEQF
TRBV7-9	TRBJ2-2	ASSRTPGTSTGELF
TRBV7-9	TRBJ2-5	ASSLRGGETQY
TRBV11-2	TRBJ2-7	ASSPDRGQYEQY
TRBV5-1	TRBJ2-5	ASSRGYGTGGRQETQY
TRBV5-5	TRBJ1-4	ASSLVFTGQGNEKLF
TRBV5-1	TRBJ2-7	ASSLTPTPAEQY